This entry lists 22 T cell receptor beta chains sequenced from one sample in a study of cytomegalovirus exposure and HLA in healthy donors. The PCR used 60 Vbeta and 13 Jbeta primers. The data were produced by immunoSEQ multiplex PCR, yet TCRdb's version contains in-frame clones alone and is incomplete. The table lists about 100,000 clones, over 65% of them singletons, with over 4% in the top ten. Input material: PBMCs. These TCRs come from a female donor in good health and CMV-seropositive.

The chain recombines TRBV5-5 with TRBJ1-1; D unresolved. The CDR3 totals 14 residues. Germline V gene lookup returns CDR1 SGHKS and CDR2 YYEKEE (reference sequence). With 0 bases removed from V and 4 bases from J, the gap between germline ends came to 10 bases. Here the CDR3 reads CASSLGVRGTEAFF. The CDR3 DNA sequence: TGTGCCAGCAGCTTGGGGGTCCGGGGCACTGAAGCTTTCTTT. The full variable domain, completed using reference TRBV5-5 and TRBJ1-1, is DAGVTQSPTHLIKTRGQQVTLRCSPISGHKSVSWYQQVLGQGPQFIFQYYEKEERGRGNFPDRFSARQFPNYSSELNVNALLLGDSALYLCASSLGVRGTEAFFGQGTRLTVV.

A single count supports this clone. CDR3 nucleotides: TGTGCCAGCAGTTTATTTGGGCAGGGGGCCGGAGAGCAGTACTTC. It codes for CASSLFGQGAGEQYF. The chain couples TRBV28 to TRBJ2-7; TRBD1 matches at 8 bases. This CDR3 has 15 amino acids. Looked up from germline, CDR1 is MDHEN and CDR2 is SYDVKM. Germline trimming cut 1 base from V and 7 bases from J; bases unmatched to any gene: 9.

With regard to this clone: Relative to the germline gene, one junction end is altered; a read error may explain this. The chain links TRBV7-9 to TRBJ2-1; 8 bases fit TRBD2. The CDR3 length is 16 residues. Germline V lookup: CDR1 SEHNR, CDR2 FQNEAQ (reference sequence). CDR3 DNA sequence: TGTTCCAGCAGCTTAGCGACGGGCGGGAGGACGGTTGAGCAGTTCTTC. It specifies CSSSLATGGRTVEQFF.

This clone was picked up one time. The chain has TRBV9 and TRBJ2-1, with TRBD1 matching over 9 bases. Germline CDR1 reads SGDLS; CDR2 reads YYNGEE. Trimming took 4 bases from V and 2 from J; bases not matched to a gene: 4. The CDR3 is 15 residues long. The CDR3 reads CASSLQGATYNEQFF. DNA for the CDR3: TGTGCCAGCAGCCTACAGGGGGCTACCTACAATGAGCAGTTCTTC.

The chain recombines TRBV25-1 with TRBJ1-4; D is ambiguous. The CDR3 is 13 residues long. Germline assignment: CDR1 MGHDK and CDR2 SYGVNS. V was pared by 6 bases and J by 10 bases, with 15 bases between. The CDR3 sequence is CASRRGLGGKLFF. The CDR3 DNA sequence: TGTGCCAGCAGACGGGGTTTGGGAGGAAAACTGTTTTTT.

The V gene is TRBV2, the J gene TRBJ2-7; D possibly corresponds to TRBD2 (6 bases). V gave up 7 bases and J gave up 6 bases, with 19 bases separating them. The CDR3 extends over 14 amino acids. Germline assignment: CDR1 SNHLY and CDR2 FYNNEI. CDR3 protein: CASTPLPTRGEQYF. Here the CDR3 DNA reads TGTGCCAGCACCCCACTTCCGACGCGGGGCGAGCAGTACTTC.

The CDR3 DNA reads TGTGCCAGCAGCTCCCGGGACAAGGGTTACGAGCAGTACTTC. It specifies CASSSRDKGYEQYF. The chain has TRBV5-6 and TRBJ2-7, with TRBD1 as a possible D gene (6 bases). Per germline, CDR1 SGHDT and CDR2 YYEEEE. This CDR3 is 14 amino acids long. Trimming left V 3 bases short and J 4 bases short, with 14 bases between.

V usage is TRBV7-2 and J usage is TRBJ2-1; 11 nucleotides match TRBD2. The CDR3 covers 17 residues. Germline loops: CDR1 SGHTA, CDR2 FQGNSA. J gave up 8 bases and V 0 bases, and 9 bases lay outside the gene matches. CDR3 nucleotides: TGTGCCAGCAGCTTAGCGCGGGCTAGCGGGAGGACCCATGAGCAGTTCTTC. Translated: CASSLARASGRTHEQFF.

This clone occurred once. V gene TRBV10-3 combines with J gene TRBJ2-7; 11 bases are a match to TRBD2. J was trimmed by 6 bases and V by 0 bases; bases with no gene match: 7. Germline V gene data show CDR1 as ENHRY and CDR2 as SYGVKD. The CDR3 spans 16 residues. This CDR3 is CAISESSGRAGGEQYF. In DNA, the CDR3 is TGTGCCATCAGTGAGTCTAGCGGGAGGGCCGGTGGCGAGCAGTACTTC.

This chain connects TRBV30 to TRBJ1-1; 7 bases are shared with TRBD1. V lost 5 bases to trimming and J lost 1 base; unmatched junction nucleotides: 4. The CDR3 length is 13 residues. Germline loops: CDR1 GTSNPN, CDR2 SVGIG (reference sequence). CDR3: CAWEGQKNTEAFF. The DNA for the CDR3 is TGTGCCTGGGAGGGACAGAAGAACACTGAAGCTTTCTTT.

Only a few counts were recorded for this clone. The chain joins TRBV6-5 to TRBJ1-5; D remains unclear. Germline values: CDR1 MNHEY, CDR2 SVGAGI. CDR3 length: 15 amino acids. Between the trimmed V and J ends, which lost 6 bases and 0 bases, there was a span of 12 bases. The CDR3 region has the DNA TGTGCCAGCAGATTAGACTTGTATAGCAATCAGCCCCAGCATTTT. The encoded protein is CASRLDLYSNQPQHF.

The chain employs TRBV5-1 and TRBJ2-7, with D perhaps TRBD1 (6 bases). The CDR3 consists of 13 residues. Per germline, CDR1 SGHRS and CDR2 YFSETQ. The V and J ends lost 0 bases and 6 bases respectively, with 10 bases between them. CDR3 bases: TGCGCCAGCAGCTTGGACAGGGCCGTCGAGCAGTACTTC. Translated: CASSLDRAVEQYF.

The chain has TRBV18 and TRBJ1-1; TRBD1 matches 7 bases. Looked up from germline, CDR1 is KGHSH and CDR2 is LQKENI. This CDR3 contains 17 residues. The V gene end was trimmed by 6 bases and the J gene end by 0 bases; junction bases not matched to a gene: 13. The CDR3 DNA reads TGTGCCAGCTCGCTCCAACGACAGGGATTGATGAACACTGAAGCTTTCTTT. Its translation: CASSLQRQGLMNTEAFF.

The chain uses TRBV4-1 and TRBJ1-5; maybe TRBD1 (6 bases). This CDR3 is 17 amino acids long. Trimming pared 4 bases from V and 2 bases from J, leaving 18 bases between. Germline assignment: CDR1 MGHRA and CDR2 YSYEKL. The CDR3 sequence is CASSPLPRGRRNQPQHF. The CDR3 coding sequence is TGCGCCAGCAGCCCGCTCCCCAGGGGACGACGCAATCAGCCCCAGCATTTT.

This chain uses TRBV5-1 with TRBJ1-1; no definite D call. CDR3 size: 14 residues. V gave up 0 bases and J gave up 2 bases, with 8 bases separating them. Germline V gives CDR1 SGHRS, CDR2 YFSETQ. CDR3 loop: CASSLDSSNTEAFF. DNA for the CDR3: TGCGCCAGCAGCTTGGACAGCTCCAACACTGAAGCTTTCTTT.

The chain links TRBV13 to TRBJ1-1; TRBD1 might be the D (5 bases). Trimming pared 0 bases from V and 7 bases from J, leaving 12 bases between. This CDR3 has 14 amino acids. Germline V lookup: CDR1 PRHDT, CDR2 FYEKMQ (reference sequence). The DNA of the CDR3 is TGTGCCAGCAGCTTAGGCCGTGACAGCCGTGAAGCTTTCTTT. This translates into CASSLGRDSREAFF.

The chain links TRBV6-1 to TRBJ1-2; a possible D gene is TRBD1 (6 bases). The CDR3 has 15 residues. V was clipped by 6 bases and J by 4 bases, with 18 bases between them. Germline V gene lookup returns CDR1 MNHNS and CDR2 SASEGT. The CDR3 DNA reads TGTGCCAGCAGCAGACTCGGGACATACCTCTATGGCTACACCTTC. The encoded protein is CASSRLGTYLYGYTF.

The chain joins TRBV18 to TRBJ1-3; D remains unclear. CDR3 length equals 15 residues. V was shortened by 0 bases and J by 1 base, with 7 bases between the two germline ends. Germline assignment: CDR1 KGHSH and CDR2 LQKENI. The CDR3 coding sequence is TGTGCCAGCTCACCACCTTCCAGATCTGGAAACACCATATATTTT. It yields the protein CASSPPSRSGNTIYF. The full variable domain, its missing parts supplied by reference TRBV18 and TRBJ1-3, is NAGVMQNPRHLVRRRGQEARLRCSPMKGHSHVYWYRQLPEEGLKFMVYLQKENIIDESGMPKERFSAEFPKEGPSILRIQQVVRGDSAAYFCASSPPSRSGNTIYFGEGSWLTVV.

CDR3 sequence reads: CASSLSRGGRNEQFF. In nucleotides, the CDR3 is TGTGCCAGCAGCTTAAGTCGGGGGGGGCGAAATGAGCAGTTCTTC. The chain couples TRBV7-3 to TRBJ2-1; 8 bases map to TRBD2. Germline CDR1 and CDR2: SGHTA and FQGTGA. V shed 1 base, J shed 7 bases, and the junction held 6 bases outside the gene matches. This CDR3 region has 15 residues.

V usage is TRBV2 and J usage is TRBJ1-4; a possible D gene is TRBD1 (6 bases). The CDR3 extends over 16 amino acids. Germline V gene sequence: CDR1 SNHLY, CDR2 FYNNEI. V was trimmed by 2 bases and J by 0 bases, leaving 10 bases between them. The CDR3 coding sequence is TGTGCCAGCAGTGAAACAGGGCCCGCAACTAATGAAAAACTGTTTTTT. Amino acid sequence: CASSETGPATNEKLFF.

This clone was seen a handful of times. The gene calls are TRBV6-5 and TRBJ1-2; D is ambiguous. Trimming took 4 bases from V and 3 from J, leaving 15 bases between them. CDR1 MNHEY and CDR2 SVGAGI come from the germline V gene. The CDR3 covers 15 residues. CDR3 sequence (DNA): TGTGCCAGCAGTTCCTTTTCTAGCGAGCACTATGGCTACACCTTC. Amino acids: CASSSFSSEHYGYTF.

The V gene is TRBV2, the J gene TRBJ1-1; D unclear. Germline-derived CDR1 and CDR2 are SNHLY and FYNNEI. Trimming shortened V by 8 bases and J by 4 bases, and 20 bases separated the two germline ends. The CDR3 runs to 15 residues. CDR3 amino acids: CASVEGLQRGTEAFF. CDR3 bases: TGTGCCAGCGTGGAAGGCCTTCAGCGGGGCACTGAAGCTTTCTTT.